This TCR beta chain was sequenced during a study of T cell responses to AZD1222 COVID-19 vaccine. General study points: The breadth and depth of Spike-specific TCRs increased once two AZD1222 doses had been given. Reports indicate that nearly half of spike-specific TCRs are directed at unmutated variant regions.

Data came from immunoSEQ multiplex PCR; TCRdb stores just in-frame clones and leaves some out. The sample holds over 85,000 clones, about 88% seen once. This CDR3 spans 13 amino acids. From germline, CDR1 is SGHRS and CDR2 YFSETQ. V lost 1 base, J lost 2 bases, and 7 bases lay in between. A remark on this clone: As yet, its antigen is unknown.

Timing groups of about 4 and about 12 weeks for second doses were pooled. The TCR was taken from an adult who received the AZD1222 COVID-19 vaccine. The chain couples TRBV5-1 to TRBJ2-7; perhaps TRBD2 as D (5 bases). The specimen comprised peripheral blood, sampled 28 days after the second AZD1222 dose. CDR3 sequence reads: CASSLRGTYEQYF. As DNA, the CDR3 is TGCGCCAGCAGCTTGCGAGGGACCTACGAGCAGTACTTC.